This T cell receptor (beta chain) was identified in a study of human T cells and chemical hapten exposure. Looking at the study overall: Chiefly female patients presented with alopecia areata, totalis or universalis. The variation in per-sample TCR yields arose mainly from small differences in pooled library volumes.

Individual cDNA molecules in this library carried unique molecular identifiers. TCRdb re-derived calls from the RACE reads in MiXCR, one entry per CDR3 protein. This table holds about 290,000 distinct CDR3 sequences, approximately 7.5% found once. This clonotype has a count of ten or more. The time point here: pre-sensitization, week 0. Treatment in this sample: therapeutic diphenylcyclopropenone sensitization with weekly scalp DPC. Every donor had alopecia and was 18 to 70 years old; all were suitable for DPC. CDR3 length: 15 amino acids. Germline V gene lookup returns CDR1 SEHNR and CDR2 FQNEAQ (reference sequence). V lost 2 bases and J lost 4; bases outside the gene matches: 7.

The receptor was derived from a man aged 18 to 35 with alopecia areata. Some clones in this sample may be carry-over from other donors' samples. V and J are TRBV7-9 and TRBJ1-2; 7 nucleotides match TRBD1. This sample comprised whole blood, obtained in connection with sensitization to the hapten diphenylcyclopropenone (DPC). The DNA of the CDR3 is TGTGCCAGCAGCTTACAGGACAGGAGCGGCTATGGCTACACCTTC. Translated, it gives CASSLQDRSGYGYTF.